The clone carrying this TCR beta chain was picked up a small number of times. Antigen: not known. This sample stems from a study of CD8 T cells in ankylosing spondylitis. The CDR3 is 13 amino acids. With 1 base removed from V and 3 bases from J, the gap between germline ends came to 9 bases. Germline V gene lookup returns CDR1 DFQATT and CDR2 SNEGSKA (reference sequence). Broader study findings: Disease-linked clones were found to be CD8+ and relatively rare in peripheral blood. Disease-associated clones were reportedly significantly overrepresented in matched ankylosing spondylitis synovial fluid. Characteristic, it appeared, of ankylosing spondylitis blood was a TCR beta motif of eight highly homologous variants.

Quantitative molecular-barcoded 5'-RACE generated the TCR beta libraries. TCRdb used MiXCR to reprocess the 5' RACE reads, holding one entry per CDR3 protein. Of about 500,000 distinct CDR3 sequences in the sample, 5.3% are singletons; the top ten hold approximately 4%. The rearrangement joins TRBV20-1 to TRBJ2-5, with D possibly matching TRBD2 (6 bases). This clonotype was obtained from a male donor with ankylosing spondylitis. The sample taken for sequencing was blood, either unsorted or a sorted T cell fraction (not recorded which). The CDR3 spells CSARAGVEETQYF. CDR3 in DNA: TGCAGTGCTAGAGCGGGGGTAGAAGAGACCCAGTACTTC.